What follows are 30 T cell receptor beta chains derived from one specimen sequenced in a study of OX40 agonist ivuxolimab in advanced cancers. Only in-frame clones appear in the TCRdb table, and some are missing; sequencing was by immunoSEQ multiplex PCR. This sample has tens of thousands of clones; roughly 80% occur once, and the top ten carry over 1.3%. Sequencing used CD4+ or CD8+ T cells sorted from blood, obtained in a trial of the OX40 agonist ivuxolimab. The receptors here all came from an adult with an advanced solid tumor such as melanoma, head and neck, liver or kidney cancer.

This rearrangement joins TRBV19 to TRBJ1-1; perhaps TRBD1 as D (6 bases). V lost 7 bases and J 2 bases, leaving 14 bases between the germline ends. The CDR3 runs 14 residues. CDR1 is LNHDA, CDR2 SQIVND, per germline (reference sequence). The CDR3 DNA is TGTGCCAGTATCAAAAGGGACACTAACACTGAAGCTTTCTTT. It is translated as CASIKRDTNTEAFF. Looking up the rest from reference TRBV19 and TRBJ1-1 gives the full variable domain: DGGITQSPKYLFRKEGQNVTLSCEQNLNHDAMYWYRQDPGQGLRLIYYSQIVNDFQKGDIAEGYSVSREKKESFPLTVTSAQKNPTAFYLCASIKRDTNTEAFFGQGTRLTVV.

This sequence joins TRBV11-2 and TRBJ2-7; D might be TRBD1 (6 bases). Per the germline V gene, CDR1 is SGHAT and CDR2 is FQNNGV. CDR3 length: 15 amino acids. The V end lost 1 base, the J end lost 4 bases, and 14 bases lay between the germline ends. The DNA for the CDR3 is TGTGCCAGCAGCTTAGGCTCAGGGGCCCAATACGAGCAGTACTTC. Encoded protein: CASSLGSGAQYEQYF. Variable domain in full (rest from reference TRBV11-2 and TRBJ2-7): EAGVAQSPRYKIIEKRQSVAFWCNPISGHATLYWYQQILGQGPKLLIQFQNNGVVDDSQLPKDRFSAERLKGVDSTLKIQPAKLEDSAVYLCASSLGSGAQYEQYFGPGTRLTVT.

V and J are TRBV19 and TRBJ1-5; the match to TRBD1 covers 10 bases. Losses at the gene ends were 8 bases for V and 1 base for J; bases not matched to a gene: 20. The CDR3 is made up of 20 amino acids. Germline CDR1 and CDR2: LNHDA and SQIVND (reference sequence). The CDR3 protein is CASHTRDPGQGSGSNQPQHF. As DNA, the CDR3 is TGTGCCAGTCACACAAGGGATCCGGGACAGGGGAGTGGAAGCAATCAGCCCCAGCATTTT.

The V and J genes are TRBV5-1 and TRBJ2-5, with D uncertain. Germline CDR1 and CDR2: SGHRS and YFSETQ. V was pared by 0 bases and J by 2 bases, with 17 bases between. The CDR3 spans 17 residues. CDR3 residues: CASSLADHSGPQETQYF. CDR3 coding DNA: TGCGCCAGCAGCTTGGCCGACCACTCCGGTCCACAAGAGACCCAGTACTTC. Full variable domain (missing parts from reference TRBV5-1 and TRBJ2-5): KAGVTQTPRYLIKTRGQQVTLSCSPISGHRSVSWYQQTPGQGLQFLFEYFSETQRNKGNFPGRFSGRQFSNSRSEMNVSTLELGDSALYLCASSLADHSGPQETQYFGPGTRLLVL.

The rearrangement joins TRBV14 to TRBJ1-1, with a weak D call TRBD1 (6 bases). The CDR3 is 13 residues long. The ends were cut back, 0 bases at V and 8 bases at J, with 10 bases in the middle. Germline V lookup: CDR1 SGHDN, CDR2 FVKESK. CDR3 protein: CASSQDLQGEAFF. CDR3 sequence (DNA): TGTGCCAGCAGCCAAGATCTCCAGGGGGAAGCTTTCTTT.

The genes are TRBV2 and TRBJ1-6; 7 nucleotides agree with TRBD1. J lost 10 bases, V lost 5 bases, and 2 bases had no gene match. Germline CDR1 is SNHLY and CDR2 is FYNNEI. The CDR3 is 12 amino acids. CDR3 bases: TGTGCCAGCAGTAGACAGGGATCACCCCTCCACTTT. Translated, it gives CASSRQGSPLHF.

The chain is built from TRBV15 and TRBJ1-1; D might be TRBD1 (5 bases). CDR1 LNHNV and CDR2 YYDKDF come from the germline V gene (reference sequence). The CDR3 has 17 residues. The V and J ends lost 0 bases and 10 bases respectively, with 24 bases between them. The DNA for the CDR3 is TGTGCCACCAGCAGAGATCGGGGCCCCGCAGCCCAGTATGTAGCTTTCTTT. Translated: CATSRDRGPAAQYVAFF.

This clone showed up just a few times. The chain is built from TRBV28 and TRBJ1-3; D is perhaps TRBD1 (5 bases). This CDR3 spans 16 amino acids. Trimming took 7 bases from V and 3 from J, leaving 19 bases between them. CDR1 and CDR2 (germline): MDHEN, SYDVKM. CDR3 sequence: CASKWGTLFDGNTIYF. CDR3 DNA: TGTGCCAGCAAGTGGGGGACGCTCTTTGATGGAAACACCATATATTTT.

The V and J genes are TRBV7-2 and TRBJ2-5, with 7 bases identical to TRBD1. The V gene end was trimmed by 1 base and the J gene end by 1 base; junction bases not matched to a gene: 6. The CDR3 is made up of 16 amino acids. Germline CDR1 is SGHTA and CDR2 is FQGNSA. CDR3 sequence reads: CASSLGDRAFQETQYF. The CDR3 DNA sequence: TGTGCCAGCAGCTTAGGTGACAGGGCATTCCAAGAGACCCAGTACTTC.

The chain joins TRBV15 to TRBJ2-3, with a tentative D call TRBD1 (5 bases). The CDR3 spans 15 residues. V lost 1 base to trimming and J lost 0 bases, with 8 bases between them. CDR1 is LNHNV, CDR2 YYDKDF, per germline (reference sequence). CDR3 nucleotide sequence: TGTGCCACCAGCAGAGTTGACAGCAGCACAGATACGCAGTATTTT. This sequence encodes CATSRVDSSTDTQYF.

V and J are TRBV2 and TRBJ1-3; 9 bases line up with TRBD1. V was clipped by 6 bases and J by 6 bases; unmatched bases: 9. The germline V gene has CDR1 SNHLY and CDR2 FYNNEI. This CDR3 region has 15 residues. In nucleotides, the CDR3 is TGTGCCAGCAGGGAGGGACAGGGAATCGAAAACACCATATATTTT. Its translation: CASREGQGIENTIYF.

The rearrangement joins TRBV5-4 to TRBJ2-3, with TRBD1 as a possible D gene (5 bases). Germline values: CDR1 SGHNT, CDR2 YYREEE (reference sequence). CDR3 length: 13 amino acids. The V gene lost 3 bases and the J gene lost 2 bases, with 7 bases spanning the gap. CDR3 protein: CASSWGNTDTQYF. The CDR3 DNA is TGTGCCAGCAGCTGGGGCAACACAGATACGCAGTATTTT.

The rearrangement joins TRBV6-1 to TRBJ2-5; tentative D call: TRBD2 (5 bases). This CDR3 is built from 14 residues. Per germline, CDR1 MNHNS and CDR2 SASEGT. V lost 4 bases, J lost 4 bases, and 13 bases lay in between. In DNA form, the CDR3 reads TGTGCCAGCAGTGCTGAAATCAGCGGAGAGACCCAGTACTTC. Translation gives CASSAEISGETQYF.

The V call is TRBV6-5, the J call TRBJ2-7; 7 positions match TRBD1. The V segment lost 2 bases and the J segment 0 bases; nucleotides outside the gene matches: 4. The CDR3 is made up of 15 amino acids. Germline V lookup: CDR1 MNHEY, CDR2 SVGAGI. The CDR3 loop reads CASSYDRAPSYEQYF. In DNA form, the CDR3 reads TGTGCCAGCAGTTACGACAGGGCCCCCTCCTACGAGCAGTACTTC.

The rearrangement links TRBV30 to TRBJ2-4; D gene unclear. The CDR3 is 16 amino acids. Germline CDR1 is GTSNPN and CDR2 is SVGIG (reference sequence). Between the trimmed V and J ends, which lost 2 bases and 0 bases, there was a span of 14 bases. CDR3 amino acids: CAWSTRQKLAKNIQYF. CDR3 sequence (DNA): TGTGCCTGGAGTACCCGGCAGAAACTAGCCAAAAACATTCAGTACTTC.

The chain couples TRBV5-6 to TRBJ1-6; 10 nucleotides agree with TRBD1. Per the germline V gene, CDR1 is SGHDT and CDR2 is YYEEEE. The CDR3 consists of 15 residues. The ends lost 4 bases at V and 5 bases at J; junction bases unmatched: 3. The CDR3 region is CASSPGQGNNSPLHF. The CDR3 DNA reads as TGTGCCAGCAGCCCGGGACAGGGGAATAATTCACCCCTCCACTTT. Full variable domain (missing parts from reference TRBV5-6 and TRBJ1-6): DAGVTQSPTHLIKTRGQQVTLRCSPKSGHDTVSWYQQALGQGPQFIFQYYEEEERQRGNFPDRFSGHQFPNYSSELNVNALLLGDSALYLCASSPGQGNNSPLHFGNGTRLTVT.

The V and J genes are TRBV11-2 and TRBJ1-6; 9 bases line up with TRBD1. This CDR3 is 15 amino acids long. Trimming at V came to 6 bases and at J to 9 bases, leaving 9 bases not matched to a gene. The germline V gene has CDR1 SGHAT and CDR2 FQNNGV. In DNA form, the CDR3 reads TGTGCCAGCAGGGACCCCGGGACAGGGATTTCACCCCTCCACTTT. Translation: CASRDPGTGISPLHF. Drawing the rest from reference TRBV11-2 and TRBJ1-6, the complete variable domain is EAGVAQSPRYKIIEKRQSVAFWCNPISGHATLYWYQQILGQGPKLLIQFQNNGVVDDSQLPKDRFSAERLKGVDSTLKIQPAKLEDSAVYLCASRDPGTGISPLHFGNGTRLTVT.

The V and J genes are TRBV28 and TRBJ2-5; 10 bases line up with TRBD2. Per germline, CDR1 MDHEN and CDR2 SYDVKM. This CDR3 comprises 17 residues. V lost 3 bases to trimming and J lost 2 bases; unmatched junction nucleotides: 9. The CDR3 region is CASSFVRLAGEQETQYF. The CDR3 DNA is TGTGCCAGCAGTTTCGTCCGACTAGCGGGCGAACAAGAGACCCAGTACTTC.

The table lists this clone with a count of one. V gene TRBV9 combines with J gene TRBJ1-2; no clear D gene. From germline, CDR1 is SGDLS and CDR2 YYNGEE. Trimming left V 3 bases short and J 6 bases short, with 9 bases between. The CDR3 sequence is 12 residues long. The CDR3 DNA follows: TGTGCCAGCAGCGCGGACGGGGATGGCTACACCTTC. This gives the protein CASSADGDGYTF.

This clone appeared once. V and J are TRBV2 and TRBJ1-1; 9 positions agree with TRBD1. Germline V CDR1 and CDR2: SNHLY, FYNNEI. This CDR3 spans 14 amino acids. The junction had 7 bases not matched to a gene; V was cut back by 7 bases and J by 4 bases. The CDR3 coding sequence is TGTGCCAGCAAACAGGGGGCGCTGACCACTGAAGCTTTCTTT. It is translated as CASKQGALTTEAFF.

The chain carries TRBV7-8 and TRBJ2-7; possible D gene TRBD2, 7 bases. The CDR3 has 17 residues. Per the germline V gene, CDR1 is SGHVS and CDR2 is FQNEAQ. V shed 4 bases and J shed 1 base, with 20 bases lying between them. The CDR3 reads CASSSTVGGGSSYEQYF. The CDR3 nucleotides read TGTGCCAGCAGCTCGACGGTGGGCGGGGGCTCTTCCTACGAGCAGTACTTC.

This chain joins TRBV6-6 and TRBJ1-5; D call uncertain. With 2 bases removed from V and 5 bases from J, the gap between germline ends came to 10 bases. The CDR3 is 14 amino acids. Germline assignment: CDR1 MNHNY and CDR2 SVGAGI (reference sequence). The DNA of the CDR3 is TGTGCCAGCAGTTACCCGACGGAGGATCAGCCCCAGCATTTT. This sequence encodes CASSYPTEDQPQHF.

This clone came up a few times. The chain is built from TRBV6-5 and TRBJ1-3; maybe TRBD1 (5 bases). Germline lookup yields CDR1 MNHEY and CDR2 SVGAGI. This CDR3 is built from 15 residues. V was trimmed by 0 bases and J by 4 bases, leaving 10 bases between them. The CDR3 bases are TGTGCCAGCAGTTACTCGAGGGGTCCCGGAAACACCATATATTTT. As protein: CASSYSRGPGNTIYF.

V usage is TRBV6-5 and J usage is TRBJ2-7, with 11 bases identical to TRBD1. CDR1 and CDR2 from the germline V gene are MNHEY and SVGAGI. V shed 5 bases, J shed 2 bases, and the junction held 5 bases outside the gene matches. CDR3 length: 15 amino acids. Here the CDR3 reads CASSAGTGGTYEQYF. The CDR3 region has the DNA TGTGCCAGCAGTGCCGGGACAGGGGGAACCTACGAGCAGTACTTC.

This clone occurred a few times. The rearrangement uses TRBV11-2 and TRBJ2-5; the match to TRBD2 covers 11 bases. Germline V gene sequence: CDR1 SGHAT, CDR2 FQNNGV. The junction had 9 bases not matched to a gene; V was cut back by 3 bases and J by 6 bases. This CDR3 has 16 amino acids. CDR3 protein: CASSLDLAGGQKTQYF. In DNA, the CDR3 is TGTGCCAGCAGCTTGGACTTAGCGGGGGGGCAAAAGACCCAGTACTTC.

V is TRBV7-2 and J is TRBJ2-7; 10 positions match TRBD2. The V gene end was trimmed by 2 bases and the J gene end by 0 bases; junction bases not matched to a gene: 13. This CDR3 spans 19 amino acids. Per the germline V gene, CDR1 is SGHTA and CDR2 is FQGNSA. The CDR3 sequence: CASSLYPPAAGGDSYEQYF. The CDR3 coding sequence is TGTGCCAGCAGCTTATACCCCCCCGCAGCGGGGGGGGACTCCTACGAGCAGTACTTC.

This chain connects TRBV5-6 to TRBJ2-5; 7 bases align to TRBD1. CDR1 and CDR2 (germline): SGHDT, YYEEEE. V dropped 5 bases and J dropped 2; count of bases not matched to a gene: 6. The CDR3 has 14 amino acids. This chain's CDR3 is CASSQIQGQETQYF. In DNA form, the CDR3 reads TGTGCCAGCAGTCAGATACAGGGGCAAGAGACCCAGTACTTC.

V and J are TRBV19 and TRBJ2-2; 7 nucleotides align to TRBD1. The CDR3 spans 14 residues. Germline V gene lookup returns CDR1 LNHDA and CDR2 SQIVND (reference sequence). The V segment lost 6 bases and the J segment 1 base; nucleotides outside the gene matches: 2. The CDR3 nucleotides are TGTGCCAGTAGACGGACAGGGAACACCGGGGAGCTGTTTTTT. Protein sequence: CASRRTGNTGELFF.

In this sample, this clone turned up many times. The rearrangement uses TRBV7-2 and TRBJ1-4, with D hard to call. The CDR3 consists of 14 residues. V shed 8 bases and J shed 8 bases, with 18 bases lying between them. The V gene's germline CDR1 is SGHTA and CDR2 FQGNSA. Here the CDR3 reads CASGYSGPLEKLFF. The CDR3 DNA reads TGTGCCAGCGGATACTCGGGCCCCTTGGAAAAACTGTTTTTT.

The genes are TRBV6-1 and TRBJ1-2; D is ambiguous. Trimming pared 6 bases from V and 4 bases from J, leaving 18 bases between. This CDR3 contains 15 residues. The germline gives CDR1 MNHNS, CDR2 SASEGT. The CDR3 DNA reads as TGTGCCAGCAGCAGAACGGACGGAGGGCTCTATGGCTACACCTTC. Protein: CASSRTDGGLYGYTF.